These 16 T cell receptor beta chains share one sample of origin, sequenced in a study of blood T cells in healthy people across ages. With a J-beta primer mix and a sample-barcoded 5' primer, a second PCR ran roughly 6 to 11 cycles. TCRdb recomputed calls from the 5' RACE reads with MiXCR, one row per CDR3 protein. This table has 1.4 million or so distinct CDR3 sequences, about 45% appearing once. Sample: blood. These receptors originate from a young woman in good health.

On this clonotype: Possible read error: a much larger clone is one base away. The rearrangement uses TRBV27 and TRBJ2-3; 7 bases map to TRBD1. CDR3 length equals 14 residues. Germline V gene lookup returns CDR1 MNHEY and CDR2 SMNVEV (reference sequence). The CDR3 sequence is CTSSLDRYTDTQYF. In nucleotides, the CDR3 is TGTACCAGCAGTTTGGACAGGTATACAGATACGCAGTATTTT.

There are a few counts of this clonotype. This rearrangement joins TRBV12-3 or TRBV12-4 to TRBJ1-5, with D possibly TRBD1 on 6 matching bases. V lost 7 bases to trimming and J lost 1 base, with 11 bases between them. CDR3 size: 14 residues. As DNA, the CDR3 is TGTGCCAGCACCTGGACAGAAAGCAATCAGCCCCAGCATTTT. It encodes CASTWTESNQPQHF.

This clonotype was counted a few times. The rearrangement links TRBV20-1 to TRBJ2-2; no clear D. Trimming stripped 2 bases from V and 0 bases from J, with 4 bases between. CDR1 and CDR2 (germline): DFQATT, SNEGSKA (reference sequence). The CDR3 has 13 residues. The CDR3 is CSARLSNTGELFF. Here the CDR3 DNA reads TGCAGTGCTAGACTCTCGAACACCGGGGAGCTGTTTTTT.

The J gene is TRBJ2-1, the V gene TRBV20-1, with D possibly being TRBD2 (5 bases). This CDR3 is 10 amino acids long. Trimming left V 6 bases short and J 10 bases short, with 10 bases between. Germline V gene sequence: CDR1 DFQATT, CDR2 SNEGSKA (reference sequence). CDR3 amino acids: CSASVAEQFF. The CDR3 DNA reads TGCAGTGCCAGCGTAGCGGAGCAGTTCTTC.

The V and J genes are TRBV6-5 and TRBJ2-7; D might be TRBD2 (6 bases). The CDR3 totals 14 residues. Trimming left V 6 bases short and J 4 bases short, with 16 bases between. Germline V gene sequence: CDR1 MNHEY, CDR2 SVGAGI. CDR3 amino acids: CASSMSAGFYEQYF. Written as DNA, the CDR3 is TGTGCCAGCAGCATGAGTGCGGGATTTTACGAGCAGTACTTC.

V gene TRBV9 combines with J gene TRBJ2-1; 10 bases match TRBD1. This CDR3 has 20 residues. V gave up 2 bases and J gave up 0 bases; unmatched junction bases: 14. Germline V gives CDR1 SGDLS, CDR2 YYNGEE. The CDR3 region is CASSVLSGTGVRSSYNEQFF. Here the CDR3 DNA reads TGTGCCAGCAGCGTCCTAAGTGGGACAGGGGTTAGGAGCTCCTACAATGAGCAGTTCTTC.

The V gene is TRBV7-6, the J gene TRBJ2-7; perhaps D is TRBD1 or TRBD2 (5 bases each). CDR1 is SGHVS, CDR2 FNYEAQ, per germline. CDR3 size: 15 residues. V was trimmed by 5 bases and J by 5 bases, leaving 19 bases between them. CDR3 loop: CASSGSGTPVNEQYF. The CDR3 nucleotides are TGTGCCAGCAGCGGATCCGGGACCCCGGTGAACGAGCAGTACTTC.

The rearrangement uses TRBV5-1 and TRBJ1-1; no reliable D call. CDR3 length equals 16 residues. Trimming cost V 3 bases and J 0 bases, with 15 bases left between them. Germline CDR1 and CDR2: SGHRS and YFSETQ. CDR3 sequence (DNA): TGCGCCAGCAGCTGGAATTTTGGTCTAATGAACACTGAAGCTTTCTTT. The encoded protein is CASSWNFGLMNTEAFF.

This clonotype was detected a few times. The chain recombines TRBV5-1 with TRBJ2-1; D may match TRBD1 or TRBD2 (6 bases each). The CDR3 extends over 19 amino acids. The germline V gene has CDR1 SGHRS and CDR2 YFSETQ. V gave up 4 bases and J gave up 4 bases, with 27 bases separating them. The CDR3 sequence is CASSPGATTYRGQYNEQFF. In DNA form, the CDR3 reads TGCGCCAGCAGCCCCGGGGCCACCACCTATCGGGGGCAATACAATGAGCAGTTCTTC. The full variable domain, rest sourced from reference TRBV5-1 and TRBJ2-1, is KAGVTQTPRYLIKTRGQQVTLSCSPISGHRSVSWYQQTPGQGLQFLFEYFSETQRNKGNFPGRFSGRQFSNSRSEMNVSTLELGDSALYLCASSPGATTYRGQYNEQFFGPGTRLTVL.

This clonotype was seen only a few times. The chain recombines TRBV29-1 with TRBJ2-1, with D perhaps given as TRBD1 or TRBD2 (5 bases each). Looked up from germline, CDR1 is SQVTM and CDR2 is ANQGSEA. CDR3 length: 11 amino acids. V dropped 5 bases and J dropped 8 bases, with 10 bases sitting between them. The DNA for the CDR3 is TGCAGCGTTCCATGGGGGTATGAGCAGTTCTTC. Its protein is CSVPWGYEQFF.

The V gene is TRBV30, the J gene TRBJ2-1; no firm D call. Trimming shortened V by 2 bases and J by 0 bases, and 11 bases separated the two germline ends. CDR3 length equals 15 residues. Germline CDR1 and CDR2: GTSNPN and SVGIG (reference sequence). CDR3: CAWSTTASSYNEQFF. Written as DNA, the CDR3 is TGTGCCTGGAGTACTACAGCAAGCTCCTACAATGAGCAGTTCTTC. Combining the CDR3 with reference TRBV30 and TRBJ2-1 gives the whole variable domain SQTIHQWPATLVQPVGSPLSLECTVEGTSNPNLYWYRQAAGRGLQLLFYSVGIGQISSEVPQNLSASRPQDRQFILSSKKLLLSDSGFYLCAWSTTASSYNEQFFGPGTRLTVL.

The chain couples TRBV6-6 to TRBJ2-3, with a possible D match to TRBD2 (6 bases). The germline V gene has CDR1 MNHNY and CDR2 SVGAGI (reference sequence). Trimming cost V 6 bases and J 2 bases, with 15 bases left between them. The CDR3 is 15 amino acids. The CDR3 reads CASSPNGLITDTQYF. The CDR3, as DNA: TGTGCCAGCAGCCCAAACGGACTAATCACAGATACGCAGTATTTT.

V is TRBV15 and J is TRBJ2-1; D may be TRBD2 (6 bases). V was shortened by 8 bases and J by 7 bases, with 18 bases between the two germline ends. Germline assignment: CDR1 LNHNV and CDR2 YYDKDF (reference sequence). This CDR3 comprises 14 residues. The CDR3, as DNA: TGTGCCACCGGGGGAAGGGACTCCTTTAATGAGCAGTTCTTC. This encodes CATGGRDSFNEQFF. The full variable domain, its missing parts supplied by reference TRBV15 and TRBJ2-1, is DAMVIQNPRYQVTQFGKPVTLSCSQTLNHNVMYWYQQKSSQAPKLLFHYYDKDFNNEADTPDNFQSRRPNTSFCFLDIRSPGLGDTAMYLCATGGRDSFNEQFFGPGTRLTVL.

The chain is built from TRBV24-1 and TRBJ2-1, with 7 bases that match TRBD2. This CDR3 comprises 16 residues. The germline V gene encodes CDR1 KGHDR and CDR2 SFDVKD. With V trimmed by 1 base and J by 4 bases, 6 bases remained unmatched. The CDR3 here is CATSDFPSGTYNEQFF. The CDR3 DNA sequence: TGTGCCACCAGTGATTTCCCTAGCGGAACTTACAATGAGCAGTTCTTC.

The CDR3 loop is CASSQYSGGRDEQFF. In nucleotides, the CDR3 is TGCGCCAGCAGCCAATATAGCGGGGGAAGGGATGAGCAGTTCTTC. The rearrangement joins TRBV4-1 to TRBJ2-1, with 9 positions matching TRBD2. CDR1 is MGHRA and CDR2 is YSYEKL in the germline V gene. The CDR3 is 15 amino acids. Trimming cost V 2 bases and J 8 bases; bases outside gene matches: 7.

Notes on this clonotype: Germline is not matched at one junction end, which may reflect a read error. The DNA of the CDR3 is TGTGTCTGGAGTGGGACAGGGTTAATTTTCGGCTACACCTTC. This translates into CVWSGTGLIFGYTF. The chain uses TRBV30 and TRBJ1-2; TRBD1 matches 9 bases. The CDR3 is made up of 14 amino acids. Per germline, CDR1 GTSNPN and CDR2 SVGIG (reference sequence).